This TCR beta chain comes out of a study of regulatory T cells in long-lasting Graves disease. Study observations and caveats: Only peripheral blood was studied, not thyroid tissue.

The authors built TCR beta libraries using iRepertoire HTBI primers and Arm-PCR of CDR3 regions. TCRdb used MiXCR to reprocess the multiplex PCR reads, holding one entry per CDR3 protein. This table holds some 430,000 distinct CDR3 sequences, 20% to 25% found once. Deletions cut 5 bases from V and 3 bases from J, with 10 bases between. Germline V lookup: CDR1 LGHDT, CDR2 YNNKEL (reference sequence). CDR3 length: 14 amino acids. As to time point: persistent/refractory GD, antithyroid drugs over 5 years with positive TRAb. Scientists built the TCR library using RNA that was extracted from PBMCs. Notes on this clonotype: Its target is not known.

This chain joins TRBV3-1 and TRBJ2-2, with D hard to call. This clonotype was obtained from a female donor with Graves disease. The specimen was peripheral blood mononuclear cells (PBMCs), collected when the disease was refractory, from a patient treated with antithyroid drugs. This CDR3 is CASSSYMDTGELFF. In DNA form, the CDR3 reads TGTGCCAGCAGCTCCTATATGGACACCGGGGAGCTGTTTTTT.